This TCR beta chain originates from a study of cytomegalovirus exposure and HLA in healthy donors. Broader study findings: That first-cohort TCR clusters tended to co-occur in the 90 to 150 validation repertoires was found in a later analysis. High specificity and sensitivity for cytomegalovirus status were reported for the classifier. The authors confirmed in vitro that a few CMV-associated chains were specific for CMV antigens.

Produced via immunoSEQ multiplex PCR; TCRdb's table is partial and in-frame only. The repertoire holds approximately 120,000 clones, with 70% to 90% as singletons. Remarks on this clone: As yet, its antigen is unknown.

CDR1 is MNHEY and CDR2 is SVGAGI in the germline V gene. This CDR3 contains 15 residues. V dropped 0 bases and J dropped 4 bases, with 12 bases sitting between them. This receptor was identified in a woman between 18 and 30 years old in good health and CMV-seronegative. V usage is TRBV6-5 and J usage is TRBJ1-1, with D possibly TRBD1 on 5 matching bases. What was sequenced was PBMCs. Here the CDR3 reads CASSYSTAPSTEAFF. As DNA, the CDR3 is TGTGCCAGCAGTTACTCGACAGCCCCGAGCACTGAAGCTTTCTTT.